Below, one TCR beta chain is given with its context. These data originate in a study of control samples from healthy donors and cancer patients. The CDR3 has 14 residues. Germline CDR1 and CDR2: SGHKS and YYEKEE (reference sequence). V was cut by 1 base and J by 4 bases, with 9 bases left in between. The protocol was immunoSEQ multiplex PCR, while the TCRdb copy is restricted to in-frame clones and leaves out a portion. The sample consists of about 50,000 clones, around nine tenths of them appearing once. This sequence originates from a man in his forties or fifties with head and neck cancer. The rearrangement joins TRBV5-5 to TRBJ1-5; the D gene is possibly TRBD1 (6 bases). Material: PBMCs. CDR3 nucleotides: TGTGCCAGCAGCTTGATTCAGGGGAATCAGCCCCAGCATTTT. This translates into CASSLIQGNQPQHF.